This TCR beta chain came from a study of T cells after yellow fever vaccination. This CDR3 has 10 amino acids. Per the germline V gene, CDR1 is SGHDN and CDR2 is FVKESK. Between the trimmed V and J ends, which lost 8 bases and 5 bases, there was a span of 5 bases. TCR cDNA was made by 5'RACE template switching, adding a universal primer site and UMIs. TCRdb itself ran the 5' RACE reads through MiXCR, one entry per CDR3 protein. The table includes hundreds of thousands of distinct CDR3 sequences, 10% to 15% detected once. Of note for this clonotype: What it recognizes is unknown.

Study findings and constraints: Researchers report a weaker secondary response that nonetheless peaked faster, day 5 versus 15. Clonotype sharing between CD4 and CD8 compartments was small.

The chain joins TRBV14 to TRBJ2-3; no clear D gene. The TCR was taken from a man aged 30 to 45 who received the YFV17D yellow fever vaccine. The starting material was PBMCs, obtained on the day of the yellow fever booster vaccination. The CDR3 nucleotides read TGTGCCAGCTTCGGAGATACGCAGTATTTT. Amino acids: CASFGDTQYF.